The next 17 T cell receptor beta chains were all read from a single sample in a study of regulatory T cells in long-lasting Graves disease. For TCR beta, libraries came from iRepertoire HTBI primers and Arm-PCR of CDR3 regions. TCRdb recomputed calls from the multiplex PCR reads with MiXCR, one row per CDR3 protein. The sample includes about 470,000 distinct CDR3 sequences, under 25% seen only once; the top ten take under 9%. This sample's time point: persistent/refractory GD, antithyroid drugs over 5 years with positive TRAb. TCR sequences were obtained from RNA taken from PBMCs. The sample was peripheral blood mononuclear cells (PBMCs), taken when the disease was refractory, from a patient treated with antithyroid drugs. These receptors came from a female donor with Graves disease.

This clonotype was recorded at least ten times. This rearrangement joins TRBV12-3 or TRBV12-4 to TRBJ1-2, with 8 positions matching TRBD1. This CDR3 comprises 15 residues. The ends lost 5 bases at V and 3 bases at J; junction bases unmatched: 8. The CDR3: CASSPDGQGDYGYTF. In DNA, the CDR3 is TGTGCCAGCAGTCCCGACGGACAGGGAGACTATGGCTACACCTTC.

This clonotype showed up just a few times. The V call is TRBV10-3, the J call TRBJ2-7, with a tentative D call TRBD2 (6 bases). CDR3 length: 13 residues. V lost 0 bases to trimming and J lost 7 bases, with 10 bases between them. Germline V gene data show CDR1 as ENHRY and CDR2 as SYGVKD. The CDR3 spells CAISESDYREQYF. In DNA form, the CDR3 reads TGTGCCATCAGTGAGTCGGACTACCGGGAGCAGTACTTC.

This rearrangement joins TRBV3-1 to TRBJ2-3; D is unresolved. The CDR3 runs 12 residues. The germline V gene has CDR1 LGHDT and CDR2 YNNKEL (reference sequence). Trimming stripped 3 bases from V and 3 bases from J, with 4 bases between. The CDR3 is CASSHRTDTQYF. CDR3 DNA: TGTGCCAGCAGCCACAGAACAGATACGCAGTATTTT.

The V and J genes are TRBV9 and TRBJ2-7, with D tentatively TRBD2 (6 bases). V gave up 3 bases and J gave up 3 bases, with 13 bases separating them. CDR3 size: 14 residues. The germline gives CDR1 SGDLS, CDR2 YYNGEE. The CDR3 bases are TGTGCCAGCAGCGGGGGGGACGGGAACTACGAGCAGTACTTC. Its translation: CASSGGDGNYEQYF.

This clonotype has a handful of counts. The rearrangement uses TRBV4-1 and TRBJ2-7; either TRBD1 or TRBD2 may supply D (5 bases each). Trimming pared 4 bases from V and 9 bases from J, leaving 16 bases between. The CDR3 length is 13 residues. CDR1 MGHRA and CDR2 YSYEKL come from the germline V gene. The CDR3 bases are TGCGCCAGCAGCCCGACAGTGGCGGGCGGGCAGTACTTC. It translates to CASSPTVAGGQYF.

The rearrangement uses TRBV20-1 and TRBJ2-7, with 8 bases aligning to TRBD2. Trimming at V came to 3 bases and at J to 3 bases, leaving 7 bases not matched to a gene. Germline lookup yields CDR1 DFQATT and CDR2 SNEGSKA (reference sequence). This CDR3 has 14 residues. The CDR3 loop is CSASTASGFYEQYF. The CDR3 bases are TGCAGTGCTAGTACGGCTAGCGGGTTCTACGAGCAGTACTTC.

This chain joins TRBV12-3 or TRBV12-4 and TRBJ1-5; possibly TRBD1 for D (5 bases). This CDR3 comprises 14 residues. V lost 5 bases and J 4 bases, leaving 12 bases between the germline ends. The CDR3, as DNA: TGTGCCAGCAGTCCCACAGGTATTAATCAGCCCCAGCATTTT. Encoded protein: CASSPTGINQPQHF.

The gene calls are TRBV7-9 and TRBJ2-1; 11 bases match TRBD2. This CDR3 is built from 17 residues. The germline V gene encodes CDR1 SEHNR and CDR2 FQNEAQ (reference sequence). J was trimmed by 5 bases and V by 4 bases; bases with no gene match: 10. The CDR3 spells CASSYQTGLADNNEQFF. Here the CDR3 DNA reads TGTGCCAGCAGCTATCAAACGGGACTAGCGGATAACAATGAGCAGTTCTTC.

This clonotype was seen more than once but under ten times. The V and J genes are TRBV5-1 and TRBJ2-1, with TRBD2 as a possible D gene (6 bases). Between the trimmed V and J ends, which lost 6 bases and 6 bases, there was a span of 16 bases. From germline, CDR1 is SGHRS and CDR2 YFSETQ. The CDR3 contains 14 residues. As DNA, the CDR3 is TGCGCCAGCATGACGTCGGGAGCAAGCAATGAGCAGTTCTTC. It translates to CASMTSGASNEQFF.

This clonotype was detected many times. This chain joins TRBV6-1 and TRBJ1-2; 10 bases agree with TRBD1. The J segment lost 7 bases and the V segment lost 6 bases, leaving 17 bases of the junction unmatched. The germline V gene encodes CDR1 MNHNS and CDR2 SASEGT. The CDR3 extends over 17 amino acids. The CDR3 here is CASSKTRDRGSQGGYTF. The CDR3 coding sequence is TGTGCCAGCAGCAAAACCCGGGACAGGGGATCTCAAGGTGGCTACACCTTC.

This clonotype has ten or more counts. V is TRBV28 and J is TRBJ1-1, with 7 bases that match TRBD1. CDR1 is MDHEN and CDR2 is SYDVKM in the germline V gene. The CDR3 length is 14 residues. The V segment lost 6 bases and the J segment 2 bases; nucleotides outside the gene matches: 6. This chain's CDR3 is CASSLGGLNTEAFF. The CDR3 DNA is TGTGCCAGCAGCCTAGGGGGCCTAAACACTGAAGCTTTCTTT. The full variable domain, with the rest looked up from reference TRBV28 and TRBJ1-1, is DVKVTQSSRYLVKRTGEKVFLECVQDMDHENMFWYRQDPGLGLRLIYFSYDVKMKEKGDIPEGYSVSREKKERFSLILESASTNQTSMYLCASSLGGLNTEAFFGQGTRLTVV.

This clonotype was observed a few times. The CDR3 reads CASSRTGEMNTEAFF. CDR3 nucleotide sequence: TGCGCCAGCAGCCGGACAGGGGAGATGAACACTGAAGCTTTCTTT. The chain carries TRBV5-1 and TRBJ1-1, with 9 bases matching TRBD1. V lost 4 bases to trimming and J lost 0 bases; unmatched junction nucleotides: 4. This CDR3 is built from 15 residues. CDR1 is SGHRS, CDR2 YFSETQ, per germline. The full variable domain, rest sourced from reference TRBV5-1 and TRBJ1-1, is KAGVTQTPRYLIKTRGQQVTLSCSPISGHRSVSWYQQTPGQGLQFLFEYFSETQRNKGNFPGRFSGRQFSNSRSEMNVSTLELGDSALYLCASSRTGEMNTEAFFGQGTRLTVV.

The chain combines TRBV6-5 with TRBJ2-4, with D uncertain. CDR1 is MNHEY, CDR2 SVGAGI, per germline. The CDR3 runs to 14 residues. Trimming left V 2 bases short and J 1 base short, with 6 bases between. In DNA form, the CDR3 reads TGTGCCAGCAGTTACGAGTGGGCCAAAAACATTCAGTACTTC. The encoded protein is CASSYEWAKNIQYF.

This clonotype was counted many times. The J gene is TRBJ1-5, the V gene TRBV18; D remains ambiguous. Germline V gene sequence: CDR1 KGHSH, CDR2 LQKENI. The V gene lost 3 bases and the J gene lost 6 bases, with 15 bases spanning the gap. CDR3 length: 15 residues. The CDR3, as DNA: TGTGCCAGCTCACCTCAGCCCACTTCGAGTCAGCCCCAGCATTTT. This codes for CASSPQPTSSQPQHF.

This clonotype came up many times. The rearrangement joins TRBV28 to TRBJ1-1; D remains unclear. This CDR3 has 13 amino acids. With 1 base removed from V and 8 bases from J, the gap between germline ends came to 11 bases. CDR1 is MDHEN and CDR2 is SYDVKM in the germline V gene. In nucleotides, the CDR3 is TGTGCCAGCAGTTTATTCCCGGGGAGCGAAGCTTTCTTT. Protein sequence: CASSLFPGSEAFF.

This clonotype was seen a few times. The rearrangement links TRBV3-1 to TRBJ2-7; either TRBD1 or TRBD2 may supply D (6 bases each). The V and J ends lost 4 bases and 1 base respectively, with 17 bases between them. The CDR3 covers 16 residues. Germline CDR1 LGHDT, CDR2 YNNKEL (reference sequence). CDR3 nucleotides: TGTGCCAGCAGCCCCCGGCGATGGGGGGCGTCCTACGAGCAGTACTTC. This sequence encodes CASSPRRWGASYEQYF.

The V gene is TRBV30, the J gene TRBJ1-3; D is undetermined. CDR3 length equals 16 residues. Germline CDR1 and CDR2: GTSNPN and SVGIG (reference sequence). Trimming pared 0 bases from V and 2 bases from J, leaving 14 bases between. Here the CDR3 reads CAWSVRRVGTGNTIYF. CDR3 in DNA: TGTGCCTGGAGTGTACGCCGCGTCGGAACTGGAAACACCATATATTTT.